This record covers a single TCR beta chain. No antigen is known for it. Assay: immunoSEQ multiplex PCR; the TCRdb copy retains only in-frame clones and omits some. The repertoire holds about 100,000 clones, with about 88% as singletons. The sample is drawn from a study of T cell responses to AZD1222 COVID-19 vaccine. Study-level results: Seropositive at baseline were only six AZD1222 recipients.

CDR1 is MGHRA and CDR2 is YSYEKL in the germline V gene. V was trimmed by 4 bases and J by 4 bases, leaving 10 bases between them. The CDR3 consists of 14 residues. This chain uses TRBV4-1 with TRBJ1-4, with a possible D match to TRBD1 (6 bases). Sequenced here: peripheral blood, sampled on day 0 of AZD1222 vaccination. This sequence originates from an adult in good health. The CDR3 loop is CASSPIGGNEKLFF. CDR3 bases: TGCGCCAGCAGCCCCATAGGGGGTAATGAAAAACTGTTTTTT.